Described below is a single T cell receptor beta chain sequence and its context. The antigen remains undetermined. It was into CD45RA+ naive and CD45RA-negative memory subsets that the CD4+ cells were split. This CDR3 is built from 16 residues. The V end was cut by 8 bases, the J end by 5 bases, with 24 bases between. Germline V gene sequence: CDR1 MDHEN, CDR2 SYDVKM. This specimen belongs to a study of shared clonotypes between healthy human individuals. Study conclusions and caveats: In having few donors, the study represented limited genetic and exposure-history diversity.

In the sorted-subset replicate PCRs, 150 to 250 ng DNA, 25,000 to 30,000 T cell genomes, was used. Study processing details: Filtering differed because ImmunoSEQ produced junction-only sequences that carried no quality scores. Repertoires were generated with immunoSEQ multiplex PCR, while TCRdb's copy carries only in-frame clones and drops some. D and trimming come from the DNA, and the V and J calls and clone size come from that table. The sample contains hundreds of thousands of clones, about 97% of which appear only once. The rearrangement links TRBV28 to TRBJ2-5; tentatively, D is TRBD1 (7 bases). This receptor was identified in a woman aged 30 to 39 in good health. The sample was naive CD4+ T cells sorted from blood. As for subset: CD45RA+ positively selected. The CDR3 bases are TGTGCCAGCGGGGAAGGGGGCGCAGGGGGGCACGAGACCCAGTACTTC. Translating gives CASGEGGAGGHETQYF.